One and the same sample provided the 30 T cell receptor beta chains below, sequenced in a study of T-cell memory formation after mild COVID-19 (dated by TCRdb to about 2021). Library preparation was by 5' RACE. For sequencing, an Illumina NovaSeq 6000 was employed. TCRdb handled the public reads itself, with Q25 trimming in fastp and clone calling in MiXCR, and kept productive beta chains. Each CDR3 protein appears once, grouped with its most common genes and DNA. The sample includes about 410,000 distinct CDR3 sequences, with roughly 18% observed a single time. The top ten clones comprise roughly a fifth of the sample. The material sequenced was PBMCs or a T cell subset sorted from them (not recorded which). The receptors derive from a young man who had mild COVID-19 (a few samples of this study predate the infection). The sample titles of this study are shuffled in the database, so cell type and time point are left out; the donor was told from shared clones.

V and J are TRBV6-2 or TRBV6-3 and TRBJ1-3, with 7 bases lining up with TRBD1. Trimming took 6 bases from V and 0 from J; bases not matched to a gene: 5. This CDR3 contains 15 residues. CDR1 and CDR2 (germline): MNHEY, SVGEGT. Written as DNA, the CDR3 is TGTGCCAGCAGGAAGGGACAGCTCTCTGGAAACACCATATATTTT. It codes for CASRKGQLSGNTIYF.

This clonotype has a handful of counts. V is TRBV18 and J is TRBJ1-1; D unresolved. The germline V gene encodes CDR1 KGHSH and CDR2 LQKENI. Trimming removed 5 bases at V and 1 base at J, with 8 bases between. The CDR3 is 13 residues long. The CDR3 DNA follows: TGTGCCAGCTCAAACGACTGGAACACTGAAGCTTTCTTT. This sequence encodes CASSNDWNTEAFF.

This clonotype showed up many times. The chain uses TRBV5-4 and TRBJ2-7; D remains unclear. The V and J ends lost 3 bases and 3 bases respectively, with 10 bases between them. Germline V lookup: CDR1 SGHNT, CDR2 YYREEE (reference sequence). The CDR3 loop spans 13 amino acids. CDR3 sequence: CASSSEASYEQYV. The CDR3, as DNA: TGTGCCAGCAGCTCTGAGGCTAGCTACGAGCAGTACGTC.

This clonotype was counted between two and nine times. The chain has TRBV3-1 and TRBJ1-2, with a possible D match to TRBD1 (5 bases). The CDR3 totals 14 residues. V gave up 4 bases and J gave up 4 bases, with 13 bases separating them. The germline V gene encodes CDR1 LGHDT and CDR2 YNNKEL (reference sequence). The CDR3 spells CASSLGGDSYGYTF. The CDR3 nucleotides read TGTGCCAGCAGCCTCGGCGGAGACAGCTATGGCTACACCTTC.

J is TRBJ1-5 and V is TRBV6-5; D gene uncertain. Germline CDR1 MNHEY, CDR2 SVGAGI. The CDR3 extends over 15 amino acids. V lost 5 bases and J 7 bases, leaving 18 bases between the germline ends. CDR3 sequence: CASSPRPWEMQPQHF. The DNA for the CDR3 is TGTGCCAGCAGTCCACGTCCTTGGGAAATGCAGCCCCAGCATTTT.

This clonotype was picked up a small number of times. DNA of the CDR3: TGCGCCAGCAGCCAAGAATGGGGCGGAGCTAGCACAGATACGCAGTATTTT. Translating it yields CASSQEWGGASTDTQYF. The rearrangement links TRBV4-3 to TRBJ2-3, with a possible D match to TRBD1 (5 bases). This CDR3 comprises 17 residues. Trimming took off 0 bases at V and 0 bases at J, with 13 bases between the two ends. Germline lookup yields CDR1 LGHNA and CDR2 YSLEER.

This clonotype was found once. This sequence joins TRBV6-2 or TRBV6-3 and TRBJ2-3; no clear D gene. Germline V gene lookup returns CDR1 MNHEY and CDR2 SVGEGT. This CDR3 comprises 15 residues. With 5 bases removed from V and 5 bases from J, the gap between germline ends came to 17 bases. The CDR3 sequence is CASSLGYRLQDTQYF. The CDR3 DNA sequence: TGTGCCAGCAGTCTGGGATATCGGCTCCAAGATACGCAGTATTTT.

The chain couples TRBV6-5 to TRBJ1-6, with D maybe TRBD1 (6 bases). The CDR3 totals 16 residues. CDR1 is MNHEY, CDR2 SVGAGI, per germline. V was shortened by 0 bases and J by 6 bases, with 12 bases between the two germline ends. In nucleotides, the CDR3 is TGTGCCAGCAGTTACTCAGGGGGTGTACCTAATTCACCCCTCCACTTT. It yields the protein CASSYSGGVPNSPLHF.

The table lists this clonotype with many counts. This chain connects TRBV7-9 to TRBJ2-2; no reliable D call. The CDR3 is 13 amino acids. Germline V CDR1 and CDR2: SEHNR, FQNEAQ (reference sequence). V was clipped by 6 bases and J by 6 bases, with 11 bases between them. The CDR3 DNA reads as TGTGCCAGCAGTAAAGAAGAACCCGGGGAGCTGTTTTTT. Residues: CASSKEEPGELFF.

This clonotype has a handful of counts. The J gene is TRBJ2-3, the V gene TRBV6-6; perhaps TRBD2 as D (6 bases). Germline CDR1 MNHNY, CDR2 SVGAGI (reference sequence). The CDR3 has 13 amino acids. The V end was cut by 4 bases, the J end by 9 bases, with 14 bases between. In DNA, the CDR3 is TGTGCCAGCAGTTCCTGGACGGAGGGGACGCAGTATTTT. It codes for CASSSWTEGTQYF.

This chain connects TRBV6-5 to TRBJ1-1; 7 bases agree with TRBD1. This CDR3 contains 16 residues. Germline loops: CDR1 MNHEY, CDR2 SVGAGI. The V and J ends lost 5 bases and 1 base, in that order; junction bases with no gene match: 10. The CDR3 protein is CASSKKTGVGNTEAFF. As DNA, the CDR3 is TGTGCCAGCAGTAAGAAAACAGGGGTTGGGAACACTGAAGCTTTCTTT.

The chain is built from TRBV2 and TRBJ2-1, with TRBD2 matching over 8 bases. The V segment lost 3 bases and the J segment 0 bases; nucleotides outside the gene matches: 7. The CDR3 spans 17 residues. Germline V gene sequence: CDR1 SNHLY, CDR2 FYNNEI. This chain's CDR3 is CASSDGLAGGSYNEQFF. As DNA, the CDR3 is TGTGCCAGCAGTGATGGGTTGGCGGGGGGCTCCTACAATGAGCAGTTCTTC.

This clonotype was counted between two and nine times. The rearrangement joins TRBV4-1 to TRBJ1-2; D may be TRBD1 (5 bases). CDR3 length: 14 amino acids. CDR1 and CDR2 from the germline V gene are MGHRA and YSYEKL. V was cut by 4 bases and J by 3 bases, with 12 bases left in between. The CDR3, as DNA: TGCGCCAGCAGCCTCCCGGGGCGGCACTATGGCTACACCTTC. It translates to CASSLPGRHYGYTF.

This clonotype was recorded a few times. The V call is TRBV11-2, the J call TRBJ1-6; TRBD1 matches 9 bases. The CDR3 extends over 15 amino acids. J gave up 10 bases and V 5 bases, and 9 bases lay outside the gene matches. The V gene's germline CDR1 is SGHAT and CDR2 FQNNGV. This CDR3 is CASSARTGAGSPLHF. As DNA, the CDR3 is TGTGCCAGCAGCGCACGGACAGGGGCAGGATCACCCCTCCACTTT.

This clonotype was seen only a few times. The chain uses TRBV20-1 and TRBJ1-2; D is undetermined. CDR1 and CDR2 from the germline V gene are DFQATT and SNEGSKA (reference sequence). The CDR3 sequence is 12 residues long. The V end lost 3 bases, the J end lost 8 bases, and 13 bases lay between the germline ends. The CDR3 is CSASQVEHGYTF. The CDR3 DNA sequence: TGCAGTGCTAGTCAGGTCGAGCACGGCTACACCTTC.

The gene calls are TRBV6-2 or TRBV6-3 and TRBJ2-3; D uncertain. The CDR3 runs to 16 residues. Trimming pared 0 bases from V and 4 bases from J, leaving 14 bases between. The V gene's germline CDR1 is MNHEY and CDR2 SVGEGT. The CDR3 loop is CASSYSNVVLPDTQYF. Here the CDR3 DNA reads TGTGCCAGCAGTTACTCGAATGTGGTTCTTCCAGATACGCAGTATTTT.

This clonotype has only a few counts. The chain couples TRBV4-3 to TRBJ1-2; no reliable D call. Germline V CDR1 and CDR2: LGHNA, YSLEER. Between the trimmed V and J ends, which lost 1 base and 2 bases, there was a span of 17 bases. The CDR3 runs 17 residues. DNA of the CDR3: TGCGCCAGCAGCCAAGTTGGAAGTTCGGGAGGCAACTATGGCTACACCTTC. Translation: CASSQVGSSGGNYGYTF.

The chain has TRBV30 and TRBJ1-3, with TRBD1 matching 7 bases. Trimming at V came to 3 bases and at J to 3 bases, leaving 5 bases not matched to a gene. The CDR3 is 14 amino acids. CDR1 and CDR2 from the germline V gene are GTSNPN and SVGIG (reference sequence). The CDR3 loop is CAWSSRGFGNTIYF. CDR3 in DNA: TGTGCCTGGAGCAGCAGGGGGTTTGGAAACACCATATATTTT.

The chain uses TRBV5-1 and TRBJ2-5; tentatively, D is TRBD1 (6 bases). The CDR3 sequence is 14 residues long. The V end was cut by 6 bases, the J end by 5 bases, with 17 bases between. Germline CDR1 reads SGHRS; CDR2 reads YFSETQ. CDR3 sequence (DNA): TGCGCCAGCAACCAACAGACAGGAGGCGAGACCCAGTACTTC. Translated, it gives CASNQQTGGETQYF. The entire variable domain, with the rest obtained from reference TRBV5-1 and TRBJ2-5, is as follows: KAGVTQTPRYLIKTRGQQVTLSCSPISGHRSVSWYQQTPGQGLQFLFEYFSETQRNKGNFPGRFSGRQFSNSRSEMNVSTLELGDSALYLCASNQQTGGETQYFGPGTRLLVL.

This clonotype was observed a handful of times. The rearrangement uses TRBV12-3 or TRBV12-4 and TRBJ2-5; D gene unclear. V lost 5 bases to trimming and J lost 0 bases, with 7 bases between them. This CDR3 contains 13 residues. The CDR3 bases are TGTGCCAGCAGTGGGGTAAACCAAGAGACCCAGTACTTC. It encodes CASSGVNQETQYF.

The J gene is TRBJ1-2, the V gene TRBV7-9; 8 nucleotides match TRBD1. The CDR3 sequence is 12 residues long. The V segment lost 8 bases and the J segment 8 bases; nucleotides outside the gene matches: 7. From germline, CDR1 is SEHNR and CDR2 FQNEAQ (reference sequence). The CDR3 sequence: CASGDRGGGYTF. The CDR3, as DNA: TGTGCCAGCGGCGACAGGGGAGGGGGCTACACCTTC.

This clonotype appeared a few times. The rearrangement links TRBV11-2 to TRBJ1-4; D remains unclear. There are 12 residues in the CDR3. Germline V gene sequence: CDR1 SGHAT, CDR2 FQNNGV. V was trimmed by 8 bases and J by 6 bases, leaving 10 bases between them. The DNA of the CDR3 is TGTGCCAGCGGCCGGGGTTATGAAAAACTGTTTTTT. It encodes CASGRGYEKLFF.

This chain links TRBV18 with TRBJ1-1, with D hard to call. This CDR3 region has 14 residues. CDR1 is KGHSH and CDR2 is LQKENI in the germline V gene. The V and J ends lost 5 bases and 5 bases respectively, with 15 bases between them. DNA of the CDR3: TGTGCCAGCTCATTCCAGTATTTGGGTACTGAAGCTTTCTTT. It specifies CASSFQYLGTEAFF.

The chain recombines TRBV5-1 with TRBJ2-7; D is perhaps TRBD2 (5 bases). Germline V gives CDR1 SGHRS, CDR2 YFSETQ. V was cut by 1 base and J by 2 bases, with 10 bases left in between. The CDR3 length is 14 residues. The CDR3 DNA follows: TGCGCCAGCAGCTTGAGAGGGTCCCCCTACGAGCAGTACTTC. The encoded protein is CASSLRGSPYEQYF.

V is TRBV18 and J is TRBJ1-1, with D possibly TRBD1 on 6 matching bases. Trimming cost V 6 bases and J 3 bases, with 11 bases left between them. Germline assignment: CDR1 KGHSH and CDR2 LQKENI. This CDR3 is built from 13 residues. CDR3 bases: TGTGCCAGCTCGCGGACAGTAGACACTGAAGCTTTCTTT. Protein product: CASSRTVDTEAFF.

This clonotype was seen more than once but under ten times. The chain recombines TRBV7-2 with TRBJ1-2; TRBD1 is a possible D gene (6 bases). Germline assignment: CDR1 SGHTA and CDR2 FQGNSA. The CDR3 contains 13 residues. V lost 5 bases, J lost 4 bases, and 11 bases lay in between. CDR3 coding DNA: TGTGCCAGCAGCCCGGACAGAACCTATGGCTACACCTTC. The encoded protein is CASSPDRTYGYTF.

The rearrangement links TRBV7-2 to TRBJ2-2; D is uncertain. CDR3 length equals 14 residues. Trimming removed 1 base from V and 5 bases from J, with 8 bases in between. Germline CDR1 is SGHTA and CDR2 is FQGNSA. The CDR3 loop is CASSLVAQTGELFF. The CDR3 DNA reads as TGTGCCAGCAGCTTAGTGGCTCAGACCGGGGAGCTGTTTTTT.

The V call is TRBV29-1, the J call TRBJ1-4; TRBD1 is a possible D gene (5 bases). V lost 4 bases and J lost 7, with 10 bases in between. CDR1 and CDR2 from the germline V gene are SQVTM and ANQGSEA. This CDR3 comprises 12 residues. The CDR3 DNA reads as TGCAGCGTTGGGGGAAGGGGTGAAAAACTGTTTTTT. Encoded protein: CSVGGRGEKLFF. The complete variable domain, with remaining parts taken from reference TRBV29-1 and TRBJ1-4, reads SAVISQKPSRDICQRGTSLTIQCQVDSQVTMMFWYRQQPGQSLTLIATANQGSEATYESGFVIDKFPISRPNLTFSTLTVSNMSPEDSSIYLCSVGGRGEKLFFGSGTQLSVL.

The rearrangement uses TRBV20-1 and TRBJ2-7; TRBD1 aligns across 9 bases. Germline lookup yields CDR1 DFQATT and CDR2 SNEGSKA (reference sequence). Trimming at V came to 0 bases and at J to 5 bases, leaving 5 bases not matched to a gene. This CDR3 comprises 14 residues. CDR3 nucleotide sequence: TGCAGTGCTAGAGAGAGGGACAGGGTACACGAGCAGTACTTC. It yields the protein CSARERDRVHEQYF.

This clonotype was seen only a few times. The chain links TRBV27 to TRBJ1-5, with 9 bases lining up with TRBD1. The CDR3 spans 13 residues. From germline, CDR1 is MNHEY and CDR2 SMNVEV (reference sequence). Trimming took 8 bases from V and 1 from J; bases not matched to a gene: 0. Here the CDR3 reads CASGTGSNQPQHF. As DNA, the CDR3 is TGTGCCAGCGGGACAGGGAGCAATCAGCCCCAGCATTTT.